The rows below give T cell receptor beta chains drawn from one sample of a study of radiotherapy plus CTLA-4 blockade in lung cancer. Assay: immunoSEQ multiplex PCR; the TCRdb copy retains only in-frame clones and omits some. There are around 82,000 clones in the sample; around 87% occur only once, and roughly a sixth lies in the top ten. The sample was peripheral blood, taken from a patient treated with radiotherapy plus ipilimumab. The receptors here all came from a human donor with non-small cell lung cancer that progressed on radiotherapy plus ipilimumab. CDR3s include the opening cysteine and the closing phenylalanine or tryptophan. The D gene is left open where the match is weak. Clone size is given for some rows only: seen once, a few or many times, or a class if the clone is expanded.

size	V	D	J	DNA	CDR3
NA	TRBV7-2	NA	TRBJ1-1	TGTGCCAGCAGCTTAGCAGGGGTGAACACTGAAGCTTTCTTT	CASSLAGVNTEAFF
NA	TRBV9	NA	TRBJ1-1	TGTGCCAGCAGCGTAGGATTCCAGGGCTACAAAACTTTCTTT	CASSVGFQGYKTFF
NA	TRBV9	NA	TRBJ1-5	TGTGCCAGCAGCGTAGGTCGGGGAACGGGTCAGCCCCAGCATTTT	CASSVGRGTGQPQHF
NA	TRBV7-2	NA	TRBJ2-5	TGTGCCAGCAGCTCCTCCTACGAGACCCAGTACTTC	CASSSSYETQYF
NA	TRBV5-4	TRBD2	TRBJ2-6	TGTGCCAGCAGCTTGCCGGGAGGCGGGGCCAACGTCCTGACTTTC	CASSLPGGGANVLTF
NA	TRBV6-1	TRBD1	TRBJ2-5	TGTGCCAGCAGTGAGCCAGGGGGCGTCAAGACCCAGTACTTC	CASSEPGGVKTQYF
NA	TRBV19	TRBD1	TRBJ1-3	TGTGCCAGTAGTATACAGGGGGCGACCCACTCTGGAAACACCATATATTTT	CASSIQGATHSGNTIYF
NA	TRBV7-3	NA	TRBJ2-1	TGTGCCAGCAGCTTAGTCGCAGGGGGGAACAATGAGCAGTTCTTC	CASSLVAGGNNEQFF
once	TRBV4-2	TRBD2	TRBJ2-1	TGTGCCAGCAGCAGGACTAGCGGGAGCCACAATGAGCAGTTCTTC	CASSRTSGSHNEQFF
NA	TRBV2	NA	TRBJ1-5	TGTGCCAGCAGGGGCCGGGCAGGGAGTGGTCAGCCCCAGCATTTT	CASRGRAGSGQPQHF